Below are 18 T cell receptor beta chains sequenced from a single sample in a study of shared clonotypes between healthy human individuals. Positive CCR7 selection of CD45RO-negative cells yielded the naive CD8 cells, and terminally differentiated effector memory CD45RA+ cells were excluded. The method was immunoSEQ multiplex PCR; TCRdb's version includes in-frame clones alone and lacks a portion of them. The table includes 2 million or so clones, roughly 94% detected once. Sequenced sample: naive CD8+ T cells sorted from blood. The source is a man aged 18 to 29 in good health.

The J gene is TRBJ2-2, the V gene TRBV2; D is perhaps TRBD1 or TRBD2 (6 bases each). The ends were cut back, 4 bases at V and 5 bases at J, with 11 bases in the middle. This CDR3 is built from 14 residues. Germline assignment: CDR1 SNHLY and CDR2 FYNNEI. CDR3 in DNA: TGTGCCAGCAGTGGGGGGGCGCGGACCGGGGAGCTGTTTTTT. Its translation is CASSGGARTGELFF.

This clone was seen once. The genes are TRBV11-3 and TRBJ1-2; tentatively, D is TRBD1 (6 bases). The CDR3 is made up of 17 amino acids. From germline, CDR1 is SGHNT and CDR2 YENEEA. Trimming left V 5 bases short and J 5 bases short, with 24 bases between. The CDR3 DNA follows: TGTGCCAGCAGCCGCCCATCACAGGGAGGCCATGGATATGGCTACACCTTC. Protein product: CASSRPSQGGHGYGYTF. The whole variable domain, filled in from reference TRBV11-3 and TRBJ1-2, reads EAGVVQSPRYKIIEKKQPVAFWCNPISGHNTLYWYLQNLGQGPELLIRYENEEAVDDSQLPKDRFSAERLKGVDSTLKIQPAELGDSAVYLCASSRPSQGGHGYGYTFGSGTRLTVV.

This rearrangement joins TRBV5-6 to TRBJ1-4; no clear D. Germline V gene data show CDR1 as SGHDT and CDR2 as YYEEEE. The CDR3 has 14 amino acids. Trimming removed 0 bases from V and 4 bases from J, with 7 bases in between. The CDR3 reads CASSLDRSNEKLFF. DNA of the CDR3: TGTGCCAGCAGCTTGGACAGAAGTAATGAAAAACTGTTTTTT.

The CDR3 here is CASSFSLTSDYEQYF. CDR3 coding DNA: TGTGCCAGCAGCTTTAGTCTCACTTCTGACTACGAGCAGTACTTC. This chain uses TRBV5-5 with TRBJ2-7; D gene ambiguous. This CDR3 is built from 15 residues. The V end was cut by 2 bases, the J end by 3 bases, with 15 bases between. Germline CDR1 is SGHKS and CDR2 is YYEKEE (reference sequence).

This clone showed up just once. The chain uses TRBV27 and TRBJ1-1; 10 bases are shared with TRBD1. The CDR3 has 14 residues. V shed 4 bases, J shed 7 bases, and the junction held 6 bases outside the gene matches. Germline V lookup: CDR1 MNHEY, CDR2 SMNVEV (reference sequence). The CDR3 bases are TGTGCCAGCAGTTGGACAGGGGGGAGGGTTGAAGCTTTCTTT. It specifies CASSWTGGRVEAFF.

The chain employs TRBV9 and TRBJ2-5; 7 positions match TRBD1. There are 14 residues in the CDR3. The trim removed 2 bases at V and 5 bases at J, leaving 6 bases unmatched. The V gene's germline CDR1 is SGDLS and CDR2 YYNGEE. The CDR3 nucleotides are TGTGCCAGCAGCGTCGGACAGGTCGGGGAGACCCAGTACTTC. It is translated as CASSVGQVGETQYF.

The rearrangement joins TRBV10-1 to TRBJ2-2; possibly TRBD1 for D (5 bases). Trimming stripped 5 bases from V and 5 bases from J, with 12 bases between. The CDR3 runs to 14 residues. Looked up from germline, CDR1 is WNHNN and CDR2 is SYGVQD (reference sequence). DNA for the CDR3: TGCGCCAGCAGTATCGCCCCAGGGACCGGGGAGCTGTTTTTT. Residues: CASSIAPGTGELFF.

This chain joins TRBV7-9 and TRBJ2-7; TRBD1 agrees at 9 bases. This CDR3 is built from 17 residues. V gave up 5 bases and J gave up 2 bases; unmatched junction bases: 13. Germline CDR1 is SEHNR and CDR2 is FQNEAQ (reference sequence). CDR3 loop: CASSATDRGGFPYEQYF. CDR3 DNA: TGTGCCAGCAGCGCGACGGACAGGGGAGGTTTCCCCTACGAGCAGTACTTC. Together with reference TRBV7-9 and TRBJ2-7, the CDR3 gives the full variable domain: DTGVSQNPRHKITKRGQNVTFRCDPISEHNRLYWYRQTLGQGPEFLTYFQNEAQLEKSRLLSDRFSAERPKGSFSTLEIQRTEQGDSAMYLCASSATDRGGFPYEQYFGPGTRLTVT.

The chain is built from TRBV5-8 and TRBJ1-5, with TRBD1 matching over 7 bases. CDR1 is SGHTS and CDR2 is YDEGEE in the germline V gene. The CDR3 extends over 15 amino acids. The V segment lost 2 bases and the J segment 7 bases; nucleotides outside the gene matches: 9. The CDR3 loop reads CASSFVQGFGQPQHF. As DNA, the CDR3 is TGTGCCAGCAGCTTTGTACAGGGGTTTGGACAGCCCCAGCATTTT.

Here the CDR3 DNA reads TGTGCCAGCAGTCTCCAGGGATACCCCACCGATACGCAGTATTTT. This encodes CASSLQGYPTDTQYF. V gene TRBV28 combines with J gene TRBJ2-3, with D possibly being TRBD1 (5 bases). The CDR3 loop spans 15 amino acids. Germline CDR1 is MDHEN and CDR2 is SYDVKM. The V gene lost 5 bases and the J gene lost 6 bases, with 18 bases spanning the gap.

The chain links TRBV9 to TRBJ1-4; D is unresolved. Germline-derived CDR1 and CDR2 are SGDLS and YYNGEE. The CDR3 has 18 amino acids. V was clipped by 0 bases and J by 2 bases, with 17 bases between them. The CDR3 loop is CASSVGPIPWWTNEKLFF. In DNA form, the CDR3 reads TGTGCCAGCAGCGTAGGGCCCATCCCTTGGTGGACTAATGAAAAACTGTTTTTT.

The rearrangement links TRBV7-9 to TRBJ1-2; D is undetermined. The CDR3 is 14 residues long. The germline V gene has CDR1 SEHNR and CDR2 FQNEAQ (reference sequence). The ends were cut back, 4 bases at V and 7 bases at J, with 16 bases in the middle. The CDR3: CASSSERGGVGYTF. The CDR3 nucleotides are TGTGCCAGCAGCTCGGAGAGAGGCGGAGTTGGCTACACCTTC.

In its sample, this clone was seen once. The rearrangement joins TRBV27 to TRBJ2-2; 16 positions match TRBD2. CDR3 size: 19 residues. The germline V gene has CDR1 MNHEY and CDR2 SMNVEV (reference sequence). The J segment lost 0 bases and the V segment lost 4 bases, leaving 5 bases of the junction unmatched. CDR3 protein: CASSSLGLAGGSNTGELFF. The CDR3 nucleotides are TGTGCCAGCAGTTCCTTGGGACTAGCGGGGGGGTCGAACACCGGGGAGCTGTTTTTT.

V is TRBV11-2 and J is TRBJ2-1; 10 bases fit TRBD2. This CDR3 contains 14 residues. The V gene's germline CDR1 is SGHAT and CDR2 FQNNGV. V gave up 6 bases and J gave up 5 bases; unmatched junction bases: 4. CDR3 amino acids: CASRSGLADNEQFF. The CDR3 nucleotides are TGTGCCAGCAGATCTGGACTAGCGGACAATGAGCAGTTCTTC.

V is TRBV27 and J is TRBJ2-3, with 11 positions matching TRBD1. With 5 bases clipped from V and 8 bases from J, the junction kept 12 bases outside the gene matches. From germline, CDR1 is MNHEY and CDR2 SMNVEV (reference sequence). The CDR3 runs to 16 residues. The CDR3 DNA reads TGTGCCAGCAGTCTCTTAGGGACAGGGGGGCAGCGTACGCAGTATTTT. This translates into CASSLLGTGGQRTQYF.

The rearrangement joins TRBV4-1 to TRBJ1-4; weak D call: TRBD1 (5 bases). The V gene's germline CDR1 is MGHRA and CDR2 YSYEKL. The CDR3 is 16 residues long. V gave up 1 base and J gave up 3 bases, with 12 bases separating them. CDR3 residues: CASSQGLGDANEKLFF. Written as DNA, the CDR3 is TGCGCCAGCAGCCAAGGACTAGGGGACGCTAATGAAAAACTGTTTTTT.

This chain links TRBV27 with TRBJ2-6; D might be TRBD1 (6 bases). CDR3 size: 18 residues. Germline V CDR1 and CDR2: MNHEY, SMNVEV (reference sequence). The V end was cut by 1 base, the J end by 1 base, with 14 bases between. The DNA for the CDR3 is TGTGCCAGCAGTTTATTTCAGGGGCAGTTTTCTGGGGCCAACGTCCTGACTTTC. Translation gives CASSLFQGQFSGANVLTF. Combining the CDR3 with reference TRBV27 and TRBJ2-6 gives the whole variable domain EAQVTQNPRYLITVTGKKLTVTCSQNMNHEYMSWYRQDPGLGLRQIYYSMNVEVTDKGDVPEGYKVSRKEKRNFPLILESPSPNQTSLYFCASSLFQGQFSGANVLTFGAGSRLTVL.

The V call is TRBV6-5, the J call TRBJ2-1; possible D gene TRBD2, 6 bases. Trimming took 2 bases from V and 6 from J, leaving 17 bases between them. In germline, CDR1 is MNHEY, CDR2 SVGAGI. This CDR3 has 16 amino acids. The CDR3 DNA reads TGTGCCAGCAGTTACAATAGCGGACCCCTCCTCAATGAGCAGTTCTTC. Translating gives CASSYNSGPLLNEQFF.